The 2 T cell receptor beta chains below were found in one sample sequenced in a study of response to subunit inactivated influenza vaccine. Each CDR3 protein is one row after TCRdb ran MiXCR on the RT-PCR reads. The sample includes under 550,000 distinct CDR3 sequences, under 8.5% of them seen just once. Material: PBMCs from blood, obtained about 23 months after vaccination. The receptor source for this set is a man between 45 and 75 years old who received an inactivated influenza vaccine.

The chain has TRBV2 and TRBJ1-4; a possible D gene is TRBD1 (5 bases). V was cut by 6 bases and J by 5 bases, with 16 bases left in between. CDR1 and CDR2 from the germline V gene are SNHLY and FYNNEI. The CDR3 sequence is 15 residues long. The CDR3 sequence: CASRASPGRNEKLFF. The CDR3 region has the DNA TGTGCCAGCAGGGCCTCACCGGGACGGAATGAAAAACTGTTTTTT.

This clonotype was detected a few times. The chain recombines TRBV18 with TRBJ2-3, with TRBD2 matching over 7 bases. The CDR3 loop spans 17 amino acids. Trimming at V came to 3 bases and at J to 0 bases, leaving 9 bases not matched to a gene. Per germline, CDR1 KGHSH and CDR2 LQKENI. As DNA, the CDR3 is TGTGCCAGCTCACCCCTTTCAGGGCGGGAGAGCACAGATACGCAGTATTTT. Translation: CASSPLSGRESTDTQYF.